Listed below are T cell receptor beta chains from one sample, sequenced in a study of blood T cell repertoires in COVID-19. Measured with immunoSEQ multiplex PCR; TCRdb has only the in-frame clones, and not every one. The data contain about 220,000 clones, less than 90% of them singletons. Specimen: peripheral blood. Source of these receptors: an older woman who had recovered from COVID-19. CDR3s include the opening cysteine and the closing phenylalanine or tryptophan. The D gene is left open where the match is weak. The listing skips clone size in some rows; elsewhere it reads once, few, many or a size class.

TRBJ2-5	TRBV7-9	13	.	.	CASGTRGRETQYF	TGTGCCAGTGGGACCAGGGGAAGGGAGACCCAGTACTTC
TRBJ1-5	TRBV4-2	14	.	.	CASSQEWQDQPQHF	TGTGCCAGCAGCCAAGAGTGGCAAGATCAGCCCCAGCATTTT
TRBJ1-2	TRBV9	11	.	.	CASSAQYGYTF	TGTGCCAGCAGCGCCCAGTATGGCTACACCTTC
TRBJ2-2	TRBV4-1	17	.	TRBD2	CASSLYDGRGNTGELFF	TGCGCCAGCAGCCTATACGACGGGAGGGGGAACACCGGGGAGCTGTTTTTT
TRBJ1-1	TRBV24-1	14	.	.	CATSLLHENTEAFF	TGTGCCACCAGTTTACTACACGAAAACACTGAAGCTTTCTTT
TRBJ1-5	TRBV6-6	15	many	.	CASSRSDSYNQPQHF	TGTGCCAGCAGTCGATCCGACAGCTACAATCAGCCCCAGCATTTT
TRBJ2-2	TRBV18	14	.	.	CASSPAGGTGELFF	TGTGCCAGCTCACCGGCAGGGGGGACCGGGGAGCTGTTTTTT
TRBJ1-6	TRBV11-2	15	few	.	CASSPARGLHSPLHF	TGTGCCAGCAGCCCGGCTAGAGGGCTACATTCACCCCTCCACTTT
TRBJ2-1	TRBV5-6	17	few	TRBD2	CASSLQGLAGGPNEQFF	TGTGCCAGCAGCCTGCAGGGACTAGCGGGGGGGCCGAATGAGCAGTTCTTC
TRBJ2-7	TRBV11-2	12	.	.	CASTLDSHEQYF	TGTGCCAGCACCCTGGACAGCCACGAGCAGTACTTC
TRBJ1-5	TRBV18	13	.	.	CASSRGAHQPQHF	TGTGCCAGCTCACGTGGGGCACATCAGCCCCAGCATTTT
TRBJ1-2	TRBV18	15	.	.	CASSPVGGLDYGYTF	TGTGCCAGCTCACCGGTCGGGGGACTCGACTATGGCTACACCTTC
TRBJ1-2	TRBV4-3	16	.	.	CASSQERGSAGYGYTF	TGCGCCAGCAGCCAAGAGCGGGGCAGTGCTGGCTATGGCTACACCTTC
TRBJ1-1	TRBV6-5	14	.	TRBD1	CASSLQGAYTEAFF	TGTGCCAGCAGTCTACAGGGGGCTTACACTGAAGCTTTCTTT
TRBJ1-2	TRBV19	15	.	TRBD1	CASSLVVRTGRGYTF	TGTGCCAGTAGCCTCGTTGTCAGGACAGGGAGAGGCTACACCTTC
TRBJ2-5	TRBV7-8	14	.	TRBD2	CASSDRGGRETQYF	TGTGCCAGCAGCGACCGGGGGGGGCGAGAGACCCAGTACTTC